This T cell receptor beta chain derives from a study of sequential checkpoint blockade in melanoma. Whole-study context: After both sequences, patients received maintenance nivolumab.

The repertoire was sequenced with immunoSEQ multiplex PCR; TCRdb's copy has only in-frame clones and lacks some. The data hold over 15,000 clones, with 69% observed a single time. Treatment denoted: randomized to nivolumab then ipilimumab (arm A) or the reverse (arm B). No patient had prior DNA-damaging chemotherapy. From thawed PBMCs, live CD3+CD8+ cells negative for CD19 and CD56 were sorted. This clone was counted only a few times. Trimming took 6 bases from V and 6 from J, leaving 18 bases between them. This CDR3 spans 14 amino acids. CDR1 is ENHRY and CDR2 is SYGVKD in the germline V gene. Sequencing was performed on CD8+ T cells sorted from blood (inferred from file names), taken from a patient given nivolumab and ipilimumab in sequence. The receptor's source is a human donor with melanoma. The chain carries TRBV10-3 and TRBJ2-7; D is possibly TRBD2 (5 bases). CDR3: CAIRVGEEVGEQYF. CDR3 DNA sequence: TGTGCCATCAGGGTGGGAGAGGAGGTAGGCGAGCAGTACTTC.